This T cell receptor beta chain stems from a study of blood T cell repertoires in COVID-19. CDR1 and CDR2 from the germline V gene are PRHDT and FYEKMQ (reference sequence). The length of the CDR3 is 16 residues. V lost 7 bases to trimming and J lost 5 bases; unmatched junction nucleotides: 10. TCRdb's table, derived via immunoSEQ multiplex PCR, lists solely in-frame clones and lacks some. The table records approximately 60,000 clones, over 70% of them present only once. This TCR was sampled from a human donor in a cohort sampled during active COVID-19. The sample comprised peripheral blood. The chain links TRBV13 to TRBJ2-3; TRBD2 matches at 12 bases. The CDR3 nucleotides read TGTGCCAGCAACATGCTAGCGGGGGGGCATAGAGATACGCAGTATTTT. It specifies CASNMLAGGHRDTQYF. Looking up the rest from reference TRBV13 and TRBJ2-3 gives the full variable domain: AAGVIQSPRHLIKEKRETATLKCYPIPRHDTVYWYQQGPGQDPQFLISFYEKMQSDKGSIPDRFSAQQFSDYHSELNMSSLELGDSALYFCASNMLAGGHRDTQYFGPGTRLTVL.